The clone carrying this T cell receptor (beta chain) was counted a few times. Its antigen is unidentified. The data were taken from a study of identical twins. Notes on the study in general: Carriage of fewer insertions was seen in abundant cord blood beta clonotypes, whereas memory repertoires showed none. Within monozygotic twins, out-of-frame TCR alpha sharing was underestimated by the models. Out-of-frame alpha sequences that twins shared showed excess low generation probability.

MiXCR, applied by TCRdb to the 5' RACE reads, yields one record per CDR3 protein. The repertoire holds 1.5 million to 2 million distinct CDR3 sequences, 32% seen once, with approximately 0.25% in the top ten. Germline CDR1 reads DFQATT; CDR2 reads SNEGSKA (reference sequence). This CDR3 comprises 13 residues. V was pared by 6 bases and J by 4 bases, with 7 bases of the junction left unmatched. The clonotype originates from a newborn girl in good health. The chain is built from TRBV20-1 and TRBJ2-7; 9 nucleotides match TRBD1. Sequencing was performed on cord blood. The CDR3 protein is CSAPGTGHYEQYF. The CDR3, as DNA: TGCAGTGCCCCCGGGACAGGGCATTACGAGCAGTACTTC.